The sequence of this TCR beta chain was determined in a study of control samples from healthy donors and cancer patients. TCRdb keeps only in-frame clones here, not all; method: immunoSEQ multiplex PCR. The data show under 95,000 clones, with approximately 84% seen just once and about 15% held by the top ten. The CDR3 runs to 13 residues. Trimming shortened V by 5 bases and J by 1 base, and 7 bases separated the two germline ends. The receptor was isolated from a man aged 50 or older in good health. This chain joins TRBV12-3 or TRBV12-4 and TRBJ2-3; TRBD2 is a possible D gene (5 bases). Sequenced input: blood. The CDR3 sequence is CASSLSGTDTQYF. In nucleotides, the CDR3 is TGTGCCAGCAGTCTTAGCGGCACAGATACGCAGTATTTT.